This section outlines one T cell receptor beta chain sequence together with its context. Its target is not known. The entry originates in a study of blood T cells in healthy people across ages. This CDR3 spans 15 amino acids. From germline, CDR1 is MNHEY and CDR2 SVGAGI. Trimming left V 5 bases short and J 1 base short, with 14 bases between. Together with a sample-barcoded 5' primer, a J-beta primer mix was included in a second PCR lasting roughly 7 to 11 cycles. MiXCR, run by TCRdb on the 5' RACE reads, gives a single entry per CDR3 protein. Found here are some 900,000 distinct CDR3 sequences, around 46% of them singletons; the top ten hold about an eighth. Study-wide points: Possibly, changes in expanded clonotypes were confounded because donor CMV status was unknown. Reliance upon unsorted PBMCs precluded definitive naive versus antigen-experienced comparison. Comparison with aged donors showed that long-lived donors had more naive CD4+ cells and higher diversity.

The genes are TRBV6-5 and TRBJ1-1; D remains ambiguous. The sequenced material came from blood. The TCR comes from a man younger than 40 in good health. The CDR3 coding sequence is TGTGCCAGCAGTGGCCAAGGTGTGGCGAACACTGAAGCTTTCTTT. The encoded protein is CASSGQGVANTEAFF.